This record concerns one TCR beta chain sequence. Its target is unknown. Within the sample, other DNA sequences also encode this same CDR3. This sample is part of a study of shared clonotypes between healthy human individuals. Regarding the study as a whole: Against clonotypes common to all four donors, non-shared ones had lower generation probabilities.

Trimming took 0 bases from V and 6 from J, leaving 5 bases between them. This CDR3 has 12 amino acids. Germline CDR1 MNHEY, CDR2 SMNVEV (reference sequence). Only in-frame clones appear in the TCRdb table, and some are missing; sequencing was by immunoSEQ multiplex PCR. This table has nearly 2 million clones, about 94% appearing once. Only CD45RO-negative cells positively selected for CCR7 counted as naive CD8 cells, so terminally differentiated effector memory CD45RA+ cells were excluded. This clonotype originated in a man younger than 35 in good health. Sequences were obtained from naive CD8+ T cells sorted from blood. The gene calls are TRBV27 and TRBJ1-2; D is ambiguous. The CDR3 sequence is CASSLSGNGYTF. CDR3 nucleotides: TGTGCCAGCAGTTTATCCGGGAATGGCTACACCTTC.